The clone carrying this TCR beta chain has a single count. Its antigen is not identified. This record belongs to a study of OX40 agonist ivuxolimab in advanced cancers. As for the study in general: Subjects had a mean age of about 65 years, with a range of roughly 20 to 79; around 83% were male. Prior anti-PD-1, anti-PD-L1 or anti-CTLA-4 therapy was allowed; around 40% had some.

Profiled with immunoSEQ multiplex PCR; TCRdb holds only in-frame clones, not every one. The sample contains some 20,000 clones, roughly 74% of which appear only once. The ends were cut back, 5 bases at V and 4 bases at J, with 11 bases in the middle. The CDR3 is 13 amino acids. CDR1 SEHNR and CDR2 FQNEAQ come from the germline V gene (reference sequence). Researchers took blood at baseline, on cycle 4 day 1, and on cycle 7 day 1. Findings and limits, study-wide: Also present in some nonresponders was a low level of normalized T-cell clonal expansion.

The specimen was CD4+ or CD8+ T cells sorted from blood, collected in a trial of the OX40 agonist ivuxolimab. The receptor's source is an adult with an advanced solid tumor such as melanoma, head and neck, liver or kidney cancer. The V and J genes are TRBV7-9 and TRBJ1-1; D call uncertain. CDR3 residues: CASSPQGSTEAFF. In DNA, the CDR3 is TGTGCCAGCAGCCCGCAAGGGTCCACTGAAGCTTTCTTT.